This TCR beta chain was obtained from a study of Ad26.COV2.S vaccination and SARS-CoV-2 variants. Study summary: Into the muscle, Ad26.COV2.S was dosed once or twice, 56 days apart.

In the case of this clone: Its antigen is undetermined.

The treatment: 15 to 20 received Ad26.COV2.S at low or high dose, single or two shots; about 5 received placebo; per-sample allocation not given. Sampling was done on day 63 after the first vaccine or placebo injection. Expression of Wuhan-strain SARS-CoV-2 spike came from the Ad26 vector that formed the vaccine. Study results and limitations: Greater spike-specific TCR breadth was seen in vaccine recipients than in placebo recipients. The TCR-based breadth and depth measures might underestimate overall T cell responses.

Sequencing used immunoSEQ multiplex PCR; TCRdb keeps in-frame clones, though not all of them. The sample yields some 330,000 clones, 90% seen once. CDR3 length: 15 amino acids. Germline V gene lookup returns CDR1 MNHEY and CDR2 SVGEGT. The junction had 11 bases not matched to a gene; V was cut back by 4 bases and J by 6 bases. The receptor was isolated from a person between 18 and 60 years old who received the Ad26.COV2.S COVID-19 vaccine or a placebo. The sample was peripheral blood, taken in a trial of Ad26.COV2.S vaccine versus placebo. The V gene is TRBV6-2 or TRBV6-3, the J gene TRBJ2-5; 7 positions agree with TRBD1. CDR3 region: CASSFEGAVGKTQYF. As DNA, the CDR3 is TGTGCCAGCAGTTTCGAGGGGGCGGTAGGAAAGACCCAGTACTTC.